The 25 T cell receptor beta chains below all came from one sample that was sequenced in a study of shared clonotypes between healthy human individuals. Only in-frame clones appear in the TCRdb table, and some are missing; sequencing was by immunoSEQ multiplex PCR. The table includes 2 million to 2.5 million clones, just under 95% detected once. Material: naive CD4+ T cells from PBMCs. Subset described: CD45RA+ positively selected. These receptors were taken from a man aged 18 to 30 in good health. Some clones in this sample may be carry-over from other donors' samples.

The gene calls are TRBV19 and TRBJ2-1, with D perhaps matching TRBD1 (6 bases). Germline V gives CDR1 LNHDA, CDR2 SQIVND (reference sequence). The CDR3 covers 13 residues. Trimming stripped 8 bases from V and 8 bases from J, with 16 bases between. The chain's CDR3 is CASCLSRGYEQFF. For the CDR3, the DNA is TGTGCCAGTTGTCTATCCAGGGGATATGAGCAGTTCTTC. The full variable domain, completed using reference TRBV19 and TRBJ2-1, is DGGITQSPKYLFRKEGQNVTLSCEQNLNHDAMYWYRQDPGQGLRLIYYSQIVNDFQKGDIAEGYSVSREKKESFPLTVTSAQKNPTAFYLCASCLSRGYEQFFGPGTRLTVL.

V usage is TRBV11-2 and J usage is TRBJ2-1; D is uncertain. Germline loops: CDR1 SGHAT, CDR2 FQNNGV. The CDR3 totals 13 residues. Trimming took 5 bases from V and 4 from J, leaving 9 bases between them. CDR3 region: CASSIGQYNEQFF. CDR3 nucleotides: TGTGCCAGCAGCATCGGGCAATACAATGAGCAGTTCTTC.

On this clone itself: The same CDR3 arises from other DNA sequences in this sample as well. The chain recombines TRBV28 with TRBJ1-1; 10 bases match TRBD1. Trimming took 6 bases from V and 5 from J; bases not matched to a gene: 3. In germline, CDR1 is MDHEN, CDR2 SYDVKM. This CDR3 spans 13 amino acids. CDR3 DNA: TGTGCCAGCAGACGACAGGGGGCGACTGAAGCTTTCTTT. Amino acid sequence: CASRRQGATEAFF.

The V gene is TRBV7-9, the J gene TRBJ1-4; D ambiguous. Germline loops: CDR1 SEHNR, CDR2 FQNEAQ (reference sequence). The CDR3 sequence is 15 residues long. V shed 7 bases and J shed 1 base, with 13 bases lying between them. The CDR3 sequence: CASTSLEGTNEKLFF. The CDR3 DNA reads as TGTGCCAGCACCTCCCTTGAGGGAACTAATGAAAAACTGTTTTTT.

CDR3 sequence: CASSNNSPDTQYF. CDR3 bases: TGTGCCAGCAGTAATAACAGCCCAGATACGCAGTATTTT. This chain connects TRBV27 to TRBJ2-3; D is unclear. Between the trimmed V and J ends, which lost 5 bases and 4 bases, there was a span of 10 bases. This CDR3 is built from 13 residues. CDR1 is MNHEY and CDR2 is SMNVEV in the germline V gene (reference sequence).

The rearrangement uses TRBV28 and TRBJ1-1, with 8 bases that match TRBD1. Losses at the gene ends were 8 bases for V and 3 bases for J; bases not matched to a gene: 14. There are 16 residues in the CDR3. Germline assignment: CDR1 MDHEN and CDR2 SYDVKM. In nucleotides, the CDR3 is TGTGCCAGCCCTCCAGGCAGGGGGCTCGCGGACACTGAAGCTTTCTTT. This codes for CASPPGRGLADTEAFF.

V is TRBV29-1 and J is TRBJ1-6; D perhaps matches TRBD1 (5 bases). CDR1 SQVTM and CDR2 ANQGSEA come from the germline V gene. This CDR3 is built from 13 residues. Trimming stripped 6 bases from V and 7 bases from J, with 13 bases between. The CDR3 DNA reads TGCAGCGTGGGGGGGGACGCGAATTCACCCCTCCACTTT. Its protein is CSVGGDANSPLHF.

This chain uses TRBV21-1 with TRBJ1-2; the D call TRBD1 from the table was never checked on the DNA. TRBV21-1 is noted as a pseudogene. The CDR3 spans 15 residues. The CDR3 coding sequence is TGTGCCAGCAGCAAAGGGACAGACCACGACTATGGCTACACCTTC. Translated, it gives CASSKGTDHDYGYTF.

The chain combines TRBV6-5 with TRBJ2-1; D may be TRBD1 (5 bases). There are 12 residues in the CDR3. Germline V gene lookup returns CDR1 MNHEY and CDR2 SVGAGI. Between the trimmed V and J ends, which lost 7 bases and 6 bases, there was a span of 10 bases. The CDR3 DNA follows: TGTGCCAGCAAAACAGGTTCCAATGAGCAGTTCTTC. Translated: CASKTGSNEQFF.

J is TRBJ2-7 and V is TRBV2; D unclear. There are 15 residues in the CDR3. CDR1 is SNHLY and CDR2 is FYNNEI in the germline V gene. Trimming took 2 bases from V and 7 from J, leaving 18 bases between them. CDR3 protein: CASSESRFPRGEQYF. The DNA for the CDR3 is TGTGCCAGCAGTGAATCCCGGTTTCCCCGAGGAGAGCAGTACTTC.

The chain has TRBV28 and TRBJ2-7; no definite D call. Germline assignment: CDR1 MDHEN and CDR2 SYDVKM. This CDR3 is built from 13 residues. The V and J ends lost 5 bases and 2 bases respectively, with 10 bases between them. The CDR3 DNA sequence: TGTGCCAGCAGTAGGACGGTAACCTACGAGCAGTACTTC. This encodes CASSRTVTYEQYF.

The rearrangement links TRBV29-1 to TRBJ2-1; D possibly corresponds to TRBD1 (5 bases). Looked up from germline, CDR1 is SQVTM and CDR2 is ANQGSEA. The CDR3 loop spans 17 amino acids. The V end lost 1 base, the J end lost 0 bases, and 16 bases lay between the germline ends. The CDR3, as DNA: TGCAGCGTTGAAGGCCCAGGGCAGGGCCGCTCCTACAATGAGCAGTTCTTC. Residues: CSVEGPGQGRSYNEQFF.

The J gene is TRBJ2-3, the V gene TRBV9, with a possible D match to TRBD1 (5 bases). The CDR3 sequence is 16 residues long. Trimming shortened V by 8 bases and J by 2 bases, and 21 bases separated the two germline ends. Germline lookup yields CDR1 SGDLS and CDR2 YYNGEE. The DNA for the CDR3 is TGTGCCAGTTGGACACTGGTTTTAGCCCCCACAGATACGCAGTATTTT. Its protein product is CASWTLVLAPTDTQYF.

The CDR3 region is CASSSGQAVKGYTF. CDR3 bases: TGTGCCAGCAGCTCCGGACAGGCCGTAAAGGGCTACACCTTC. The chain couples TRBV7-2 to TRBJ1-2, with 7 bases matching TRBD1. CDR1 and CDR2 from the germline V gene are SGHTA and FQGNSA. The CDR3 consists of 14 residues. With V trimmed by 4 bases and J by 8 bases, 10 bases remained unmatched.

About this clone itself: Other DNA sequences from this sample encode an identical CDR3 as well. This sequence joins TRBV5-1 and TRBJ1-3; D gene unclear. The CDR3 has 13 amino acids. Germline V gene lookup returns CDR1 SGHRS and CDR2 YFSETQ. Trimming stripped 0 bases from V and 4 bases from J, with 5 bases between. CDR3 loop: CASSLDPGNTIYF. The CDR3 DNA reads TGCGCCAGCAGCTTGGACCCCGGAAACACCATATATTTT. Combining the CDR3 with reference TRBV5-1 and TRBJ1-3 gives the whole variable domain KAGVTQTPRYLIKTRGQQVTLSCSPISGHRSVSWYQQTPGQGLQFLFEYFSETQRNKGNFPGRFSGRQFSNSRSEMNVSTLELGDSALYLCASSLDPGNTIYFGEGSWLTVV.

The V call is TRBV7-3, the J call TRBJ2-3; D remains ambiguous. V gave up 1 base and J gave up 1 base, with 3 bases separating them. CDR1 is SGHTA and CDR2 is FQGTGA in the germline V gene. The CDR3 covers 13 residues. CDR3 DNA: TGTGCCAGCAGCTTAATGGGCACAGATACGCAGTATTTT. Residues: CASSLMGTDTQYF.

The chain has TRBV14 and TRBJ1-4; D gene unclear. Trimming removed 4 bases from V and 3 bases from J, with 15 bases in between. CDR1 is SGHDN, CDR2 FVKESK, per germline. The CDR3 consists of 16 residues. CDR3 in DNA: TGTGCCAGCAGCCGGGAATCGGGGTTGTCTAATGAAAAACTGTTTTTT. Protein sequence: CASSRESGLSNEKLFF.

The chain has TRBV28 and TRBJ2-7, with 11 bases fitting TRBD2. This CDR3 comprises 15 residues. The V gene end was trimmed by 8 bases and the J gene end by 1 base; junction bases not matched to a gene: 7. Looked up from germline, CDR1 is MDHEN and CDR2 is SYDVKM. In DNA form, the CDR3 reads TGTGCCAGCGTCGGGGGACTAGCGGAATCCTACGAGCAGTACTTC. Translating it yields CASVGGLAESYEQYF.

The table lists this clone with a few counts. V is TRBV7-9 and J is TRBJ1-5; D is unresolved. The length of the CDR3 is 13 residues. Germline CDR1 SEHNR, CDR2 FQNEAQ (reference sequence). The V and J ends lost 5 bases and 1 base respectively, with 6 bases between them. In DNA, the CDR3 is TGTGCCAGCAGCGCGGGGAGCAATCAGCCCCAGCATTTT. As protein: CASSAGSNQPQHF.

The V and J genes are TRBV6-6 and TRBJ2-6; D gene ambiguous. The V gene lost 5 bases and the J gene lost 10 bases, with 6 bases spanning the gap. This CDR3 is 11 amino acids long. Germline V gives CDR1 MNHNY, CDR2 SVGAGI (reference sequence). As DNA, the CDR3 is TGTGCCAGCAGTCCAGGTAACGTCCTGACTTTC. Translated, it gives CASSPGNVLTF.

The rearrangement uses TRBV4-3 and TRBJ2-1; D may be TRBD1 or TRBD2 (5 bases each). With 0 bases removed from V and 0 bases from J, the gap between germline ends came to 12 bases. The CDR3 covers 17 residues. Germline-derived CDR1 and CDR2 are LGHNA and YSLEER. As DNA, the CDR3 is TGCGCCAGCAGCCAAGATCTGACGAGGGGCTCCTACAATGAGCAGTTCTTC. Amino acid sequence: CASSQDLTRGSYNEQFF.

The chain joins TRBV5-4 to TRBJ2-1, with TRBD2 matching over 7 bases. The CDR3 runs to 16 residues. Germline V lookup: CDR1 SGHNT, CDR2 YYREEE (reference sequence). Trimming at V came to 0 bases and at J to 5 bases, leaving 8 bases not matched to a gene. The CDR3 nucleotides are TGTGCCAGCAGCTTGGGAAGTAGCGGGTTTGACAATGAGCAGTTCTTC. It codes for CASSLGSSGFDNEQFF.

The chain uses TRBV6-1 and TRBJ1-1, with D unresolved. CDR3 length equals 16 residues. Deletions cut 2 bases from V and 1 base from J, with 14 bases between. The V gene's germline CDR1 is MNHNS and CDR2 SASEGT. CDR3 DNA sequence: TGTGCCAGCAGTGAAAATTTGGGCTGGAGGAACACTGAAGCTTTCTTT. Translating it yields CASSENLGWRNTEAFF.

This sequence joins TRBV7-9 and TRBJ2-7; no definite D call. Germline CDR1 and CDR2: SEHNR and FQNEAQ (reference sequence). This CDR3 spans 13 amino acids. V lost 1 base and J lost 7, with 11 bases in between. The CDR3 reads CASSLGADTEQYF. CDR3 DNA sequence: TGTGCCAGCAGCTTAGGCGCCGACACGGAGCAGTACTTC.

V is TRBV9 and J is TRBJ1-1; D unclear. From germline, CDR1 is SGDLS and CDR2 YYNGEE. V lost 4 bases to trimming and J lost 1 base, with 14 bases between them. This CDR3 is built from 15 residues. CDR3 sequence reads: CASSLEVGPNTEAFF. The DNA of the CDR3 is TGTGCCAGCAGCCTGGAAGTGGGCCCGAACACTGAAGCTTTCTTT.